The T cell receptor beta chain described here comes from a study of cytomegalovirus exposure and HLA in healthy donors. Across the whole study: Caucasian-associated ancestry cluster membership applied to less than 85% of a few hundred genotyped donors.

General study results and limits: It was assumed in the presence/absence analyses that sequencing depth was roughly uniform across donors.

Details on this clone: The antigen remains undetermined.

V shed 8 bases and J shed 1 base, with 7 bases lying between them. The CDR3 has 12 amino acids. Per the germline V gene, CDR1 is SNHLY and CDR2 is FYNNEI. The PCR made use of 60 Vbeta and 13 Jbeta primers. Only in-frame clones appear in the TCRdb table, and some are missing; sequencing was by immunoSEQ multiplex PCR. The table includes approximately 160,000 clones, 65% to 80% detected once. The sequenced material came from PBMCs. The clonotype was recovered from a woman aged 40 to 50 in good health and CMV-seropositive. The chain has TRBV2 and TRBJ2-3; D gene ambiguous. The CDR3 DNA is TGTGCCAGCTCTTCCGGCACAGATACGCAGTATTTT. As protein: CASSSGTDTQYF.